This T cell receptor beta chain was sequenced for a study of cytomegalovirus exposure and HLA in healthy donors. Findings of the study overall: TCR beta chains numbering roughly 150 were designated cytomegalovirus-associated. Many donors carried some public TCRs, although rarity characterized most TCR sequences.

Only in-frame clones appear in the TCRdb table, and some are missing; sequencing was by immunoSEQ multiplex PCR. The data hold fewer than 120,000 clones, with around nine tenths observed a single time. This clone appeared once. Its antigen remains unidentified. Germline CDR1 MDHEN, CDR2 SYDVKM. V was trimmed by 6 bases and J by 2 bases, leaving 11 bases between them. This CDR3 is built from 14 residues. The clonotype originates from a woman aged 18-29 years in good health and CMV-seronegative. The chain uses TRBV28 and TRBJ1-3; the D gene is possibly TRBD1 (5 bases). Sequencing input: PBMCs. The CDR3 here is CASSPGGAGNTIYF. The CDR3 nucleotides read TGTGCCAGCAGCCCTGGGGGGGCTGGAAACACCATATATTTT.